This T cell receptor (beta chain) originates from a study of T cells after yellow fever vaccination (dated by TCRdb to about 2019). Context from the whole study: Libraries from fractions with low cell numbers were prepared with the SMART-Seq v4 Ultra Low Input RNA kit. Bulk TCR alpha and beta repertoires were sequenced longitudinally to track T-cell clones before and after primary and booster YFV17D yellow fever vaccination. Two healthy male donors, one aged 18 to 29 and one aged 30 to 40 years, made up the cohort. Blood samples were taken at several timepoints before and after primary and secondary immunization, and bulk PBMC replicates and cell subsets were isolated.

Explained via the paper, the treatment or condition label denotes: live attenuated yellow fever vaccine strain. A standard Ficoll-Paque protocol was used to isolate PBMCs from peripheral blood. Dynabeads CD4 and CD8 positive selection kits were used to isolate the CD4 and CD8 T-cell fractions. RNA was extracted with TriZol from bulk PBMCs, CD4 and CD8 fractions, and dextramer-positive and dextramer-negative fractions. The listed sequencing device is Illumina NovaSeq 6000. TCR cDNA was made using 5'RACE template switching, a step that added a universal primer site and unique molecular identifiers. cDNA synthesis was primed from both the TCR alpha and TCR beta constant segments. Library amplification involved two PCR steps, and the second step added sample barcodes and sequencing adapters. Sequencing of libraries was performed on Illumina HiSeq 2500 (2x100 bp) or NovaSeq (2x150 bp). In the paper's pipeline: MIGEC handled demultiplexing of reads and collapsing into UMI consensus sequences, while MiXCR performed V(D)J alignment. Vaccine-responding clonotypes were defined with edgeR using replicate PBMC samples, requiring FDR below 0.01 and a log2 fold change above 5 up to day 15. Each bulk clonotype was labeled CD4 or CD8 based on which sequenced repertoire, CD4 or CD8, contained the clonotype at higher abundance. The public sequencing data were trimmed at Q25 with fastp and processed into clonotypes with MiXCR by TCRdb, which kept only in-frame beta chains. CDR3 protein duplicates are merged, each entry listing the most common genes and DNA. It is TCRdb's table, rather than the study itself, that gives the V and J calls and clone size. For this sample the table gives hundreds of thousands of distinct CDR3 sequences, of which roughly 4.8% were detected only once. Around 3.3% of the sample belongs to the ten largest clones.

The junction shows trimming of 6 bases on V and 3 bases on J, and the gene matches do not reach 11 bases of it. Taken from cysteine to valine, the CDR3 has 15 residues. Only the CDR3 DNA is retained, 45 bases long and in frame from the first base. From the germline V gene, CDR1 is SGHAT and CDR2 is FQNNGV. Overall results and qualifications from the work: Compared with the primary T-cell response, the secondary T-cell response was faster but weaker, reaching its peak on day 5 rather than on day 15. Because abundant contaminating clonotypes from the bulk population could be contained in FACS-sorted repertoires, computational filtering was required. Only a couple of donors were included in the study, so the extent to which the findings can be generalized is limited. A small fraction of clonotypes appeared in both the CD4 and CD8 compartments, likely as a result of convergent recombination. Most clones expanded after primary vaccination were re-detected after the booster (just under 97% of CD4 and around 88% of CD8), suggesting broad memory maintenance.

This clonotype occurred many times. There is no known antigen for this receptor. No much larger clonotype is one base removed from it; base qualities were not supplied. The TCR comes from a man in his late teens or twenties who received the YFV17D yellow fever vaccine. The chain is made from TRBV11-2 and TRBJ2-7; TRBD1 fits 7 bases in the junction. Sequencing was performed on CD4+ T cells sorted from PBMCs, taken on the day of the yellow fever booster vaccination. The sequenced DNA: TGTGCCAGCAGTGGGATAAAGGGGGCTGGCTACGAGCAGTACGTC. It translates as CASSGIKGAGYEQYV.